This T cell receptor (beta chain) was sequenced in a study of cytotoxic CD8 clonotypes in ibrutinib-treated CLL. Looking at the study overall: Patient counts were about 12 relapsed/refractory, 15 treatment-naive and 17 IGHV unmutated.

This table comes from immunoSEQ multiplex PCR, and its TCRdb copy is limited to in-frame clones, with some not included. The sample consists of about 50,000 clones, roughly 83% of them appearing once. The CDR3 has 14 residues. Germline trimming cut 1 base from V and 0 bases from J; bases unmatched to any gene: 1. The germline CDR1 and CDR2 sequences are GTSNPN and SVGIG (reference sequence). Genomic DNA (approximately 2.1 micrograms) was obtained from cryopreserved PBMCs for construction of TCR beta libraries. The material sequenced was PBMCs, taken after 24 months of ibrutinib treatment. The sequence derives from a human donor with chronic lymphocytic leukemia. This rearrangement joins TRBV30 to TRBJ2-3; the match to TRBD1 covers 7 bases. Here the CDR3 reads CAWSGGQSTDTQYF. As DNA, the CDR3 is TGTGCCTGGAGTGGGGGACAGAGCACAGATACGCAGTATTTT.